These T cell receptor beta chains were read from a single sample in a study of OX40 agonist ivuxolimab in advanced cancers. TCRdb's table, derived via immunoSEQ multiplex PCR, lists solely in-frame clones and lacks some. The profile covers fewer than 80,000 clones, with around 90% appearing a single time and 13% to 15% taken by the ten largest. This sample comprised CD4+ or CD8+ T cells sorted from blood, obtained in a trial of the OX40 agonist ivuxolimab. Every receptor here comes from an adult with an advanced solid tumor such as melanoma, head and neck, liver or kidney cancer. Both conserved end residues are part of each CDR3. The order of the fields is clone size, J gene, V gene, D gene, CDR3 DNA, CDR3 protein. A D gene is named only where the DNA matches it firmly. The size field is filled for only some rows; it gives once, few, many or a size class.

>-|TRBJ2-1|TRBV7-3|TRBD2
TGTGCCAGCAGCTTAACGGGGGCTAGCGGGAGGGATCTCAATGAGCAGTTCTTC
CASSLTGASGRDLNEQFF
>-|TRBJ2-7|TRBV7-9|-
TGTGCCAGCAGCTTAGCACCGATCGGCGAGCAGTACTTC
CASSLAPIGEQYF
>-|TRBJ2-3|TRBV15|-
TGTGCCACCAGCAGAGGGGATACGAGCACAGATACGCAGTATTTT
CATSRGDTSTDTQYF
>-|TRBJ2-1|TRBV11-2|-
TGTGCCAGCAGCCTCCCCGGCGGGCCCCTCTACAATGAGCAGTTCTTC
CASSLPGGPLYNEQFF
>-|TRBJ1-4|TRBV13|TRBD1
TGTGCCAGCAGCTCCCGGACAGGGGTAGGTGAAAAACTGTTTTTT
CASSSRTGVGEKLFF
>-|TRBJ1-5|TRBV6-5|-
TGTGCCAGCAGTTACTCGACCGAGGGTAGGCAGCCCCAGCATTTT
CASSYSTEGRQPQHF
>-|TRBJ1-4|TRBV4-3|-
TGCGCCAGCAGCCAGCTAGGGGGGAATAATGAAAAACTGTTTTTT
CASSQLGGNNEKLFF
>-|TRBJ2-3|TRBV29-1|-
TGCAGCCTGGCAGGACTACCTGCTAGCACAGATACGCAGTATTTT
CSLAGLPASTDTQYF
>-|TRBJ2-5|TRBV6-5|-
TGTGCCAGCAGTTACTCGGTCGGGGGTGGGACCCAGTACTTC
CASSYSVGGGTQYF
>-|TRBJ1-5|TRBV6-5|TRBD1
TGTGCCAGCAGCCCATCCGGGACAGGGGATCAGCCCCAGCATTTT
CASSPSGTGDQPQHF
>-|TRBJ1-1|TRBV19|-
TGTGCCAGTAGTATAGCCGTCGCGGTAGAAGCTTTCTTT
CASSIAVAVEAFF
>-|TRBJ2-3|TRBV7-3|TRBD1
TGTGCCAGCAGCGAGGACAGGGAGTGGGATACGCAGTATTTT
CASSEDREWDTQYF
>-|TRBJ2-3|TRBV5-8|TRBD2
TGTGCCAGCAGCTCGACTAGCGGGAGGACAGATACGCAGTATTTT
CASSSTSGRTDTQYF
>once|TRBJ2-7|TRBV27|-
TGTGCCAGCAGTTTACTAGGCGAGCAGTACTTC
CASSLLGEQYF
>-|TRBJ2-5|TRBV6-5|-
TGTGCCAGCAGCACGGGGTGGGCAGGGACCCAGTACTTC
CASSTGWAGTQYF
>-|TRBJ1-5|TRBV9|TRBD1
TGTGCCAGCAGCGAGACAGGGGTAAGCAATCAGCCCCAGCATTTT
CASSETGVSNQPQHF
>-|TRBJ2-7|TRBV7-6|-
TGTGCCAGCAGCTTAGCTGCAGGGTTCGAGGAGCAGTACTTC
CASSLAAGFEEQYF
>-|TRBJ2-1|TRBV27|TRBD1
TGTGCCAGCAGTGACCCGGGACAGGGTTCCCATGAGCAGTTCTTC
CASSDPGQGSHEQFF
>-|TRBJ2-7|TRBV28|-
TGTGCCAGCAGTTGGGACGAAGCCTACGAGCAGTACTTC
CASSWDEAYEQYF
>-|TRBJ2-7|TRBV15|-
TGTGCCACCAGCAGAGATCTCCACGAGCAGTACTTC
CATSRDLHEQYF
>-|TRBJ2-1|TRBV6-4|-
TGTGCCAGCAGTCCAGAGCGGGCCGCCTACAATGAGCAGTTCTTC
CASSPERAAYNEQFF
>-|TRBJ2-2|TRBV4-1|TRBD2
TGCGCCAGCAGCCAAGGAGCGGGAGGCACCGGGGAGCTGTTTTTT
CASSQGAGGTGELFF
>-|TRBJ1-6|TRBV5-1|-
TGCGCCAGCAGCCCCAGCGGACCGGCGGTCAATAATTCACCCCTCCACTTT
CASSPSGPAVNNSPLHF
>-|TRBJ1-2|TRBV11-2|-
TGTGCCAGCAGCTTAGGGGTGGGGAATGGCTACACCTTC
CASSLGVGNGYTF
>-|TRBJ2-1|TRBV5-8|TRBD2
TGTGCCAGCAGCTTGGGACTAGCTGGAGAGCAGTTCTTC
CASSLGLAGEQFF
>-|TRBJ2-7|TRBV28|-
TGTGCCAGCAGCCAATCCACAGGGTTTATCTCCTACGAGCAGTACTTC
CASSQSTGFISYEQYF
>-|TRBJ2-7|TRBV25-1|-
TGTGCCAGCAGTGAATATGACGGCTACGAGCAGTACTTC
CASSEYDGYEQYF
>-|TRBJ2-5|TRBV5-3|TRBD2
TGTGCCAGGACGGGACTAGCGGGAGGGCCACAAGAGACCCAGTACTTC
CARTGLAGGPQETQYF
>-|TRBJ2-7|TRBV7-9|-
TGTGCCAGCAGCTTTACCCCGACAGATTCCTACGAGCAGTACTTC
CASSFTPTDSYEQYF
>once|TRBJ1-4|TRBV5-5|-
TGTGCCAGCAGCTTGGCCCCAGGGTCGCTTGAAAAACTGTTTTTT
CASSLAPGSLEKLFF
>-|TRBJ1-1|TRBV27|-
TGTGCCAGCAGCATCGCAAAGGGGGTGGCTGAAGCTTTCTTT
CASSIAKGVAEAFF
>few|TRBJ2-5|TRBV6-4|TRBD1
TGTGCCAGCAGGAGGACAGGGGAGGGGGAGACCCAGTACTTC
CASRRTGEGETQYF